The rows below give T cell receptor beta chains drawn from one sample of a study of cytomegalovirus exposure and HLA in healthy donors. The table came from immunoSEQ multiplex PCR; TCRdb's copy has only in-frame clones and leaves some out. This sample has more than 150,000 clones, with 65% to 90% found just once. Specimen: PBMCs. The receptor source for this set is a woman in her forties or fifties in good health and CMV-seropositive. CDR3s include the opening cysteine and the closing phenylalanine or tryptophan. D genes are given only for firm matches. Expanded clones get a size class; other rows say once, few or many, or leave the size out.

CDR3 | DNA | V | length | size | D | J
CASTGGNTIYF | TGTGCCAGCACAGGGGGAAACACCATATATTTT | TRBV6-5 | 11 | NA | NA | TRBJ1-3
CASSDSSGVHNEQFF | TGTGCCAGCAGTGACTCGAGCGGGGTTCACAATGAGCAGTTCTTC | TRBV6-4 | 15 | NA | TRBD2 | TRBJ2-1
CASSATGGATYEQYF | TGTGCCAGCAGCGCGACAGGGGGCGCAACCTACGAGCAGTACTTC | TRBV13 | 15 | NA | TRBD1 | TRBJ2-7
CASSLLAGGPPYEQYF | TGTGCCAGCAGCTTGCTAGCGGGGGGGCCCCCCTACGAGCAGTACTTC | TRBV11-2 | 16 | once | TRBD2 | TRBJ2-7
CASSVATYTEAFF | TGTGCCAGCAGCGTAGCTACGTACACTGAAGCTTTCTTT | TRBV9 | 13 | NA | NA | TRBJ1-1
CASSVATSGGTDTQYF | TGTGCCAGCAGCGTAGCAACTAGCGGGGGGACAGATACGCAGTATTTT | TRBV9 | 16 | NA | TRBD2 | TRBJ2-3
CATSKTGVNTEAFF | TGTGCCACCAGCAAAACAGGGGTGAACACTGAAGCTTTCTTT | TRBV15 | 14 | few | TRBD1 | TRBJ1-1
CAWSAGHLLRDSEKLFF | TGTGCCTGGAGTGCGGGACACCTACTCAGGGATAGTGAAAAACTGTTTTTT | TRBV30 | 17 | NA | NA | TRBJ1-4
CASSRVNQPQHF | TGTGCCAGTAGCAGGGTCAATCAGCCCCAGCATTTT | TRBV19 | 12 | NA | NA | TRBJ1-5
CASSQDTATTSYEQYF | TGCGCCAGCAGCCAAGATACGGCGACTACCTCCTACGAGCAGTACTTC | TRBV4-1 | 16 | NA | NA | TRBJ2-7
CARSHVLVTYYNEQFF | TGTGCCAGAAGCCACGTGCTAGTTACCTACTACAATGAGCAGTTCTTC | TRBV5-3 | 16 | NA | NA | TRBJ2-1
CASRSGGPNTGELFF | TGTGCCAGCAGGTCAGGGGGGCCGAACACCGGGGAGCTGTTTTTT | TRBV7-2 | 15 | NA | NA | TRBJ2-2
CASSRDRYEQYF | TGTGCCAGCAGCAGGGACAGATACGAGCAGTACTTC | TRBV7-2 | 12 | few | TRBD1 | TRBJ2-7